What follows are 31 T cell receptor beta chains derived from one specimen sequenced in a study of blood T cells in healthy people across ages. A J-beta primer mix and a sample-barcoded 5' primer were used in a second PCR of about 7 to 12 cycles. Each CDR3 protein is one row after TCRdb ran MiXCR on the 5' RACE reads. The sample includes 600,000 or so distinct CDR3 sequences, about 28% of them seen just once. Sequenced input: blood. These receptors originate from a woman at least 80 years old in good health.

This clonotype was counted once. This sequence joins TRBV6-5 and TRBJ1-5; D remains unclear. The CDR3 runs to 18 residues. Per germline, CDR1 MNHEY and CDR2 SVGAGI. V was trimmed by 0 bases and J by 3 bases, leaving 18 bases between them. The CDR3 protein is CASSYSSALDLLNQPQHF. CDR3 sequence (DNA): TGTGCCAGCAGTTACTCGTCGGCACTGGACCTCCTCAATCAGCCCCAGCATTTT.

The rearrangement links TRBV12-5 to TRBJ2-3, with 11 bases lining up with TRBD2. The germline V gene encodes CDR1 LGHNT and CDR2 FRNRAP. V lost 0 bases to trimming and J lost 3 bases; unmatched junction nucleotides: 5. This CDR3 has 17 residues. CDR3 nucleotides: TGTGCTAGTGGTTTGGTACTAACTAGCGGGGGTACAGATACGCAGTATTTT. This translates into CASGLVLTSGGTDTQYF.

This clonotype occurred a few times. The chain joins TRBV3-1 to TRBJ1-1, with D maybe TRBD1 (5 bases). CDR1 is LGHDT and CDR2 is YNNKEL in the germline V gene (reference sequence). The V and J ends lost 6 bases and 1 base respectively, with 15 bases between them. The CDR3 totals 15 residues. For the CDR3, the DNA is TGTGCCAGCAGTCTGGGACTGAGTACGAACACTGAAGCTTTCTTT. Translation gives CASSLGLSTNTEAFF.

A few counts support this clonotype. DNA of the CDR3: TGTGCCAGCAGTTACTCGAAGGGGGGCCAGCCCCAGCATTTT. It encodes CASSYSKGGQPQHF. The chain is built from TRBV6-5 and TRBJ1-5; TRBD1 is a possible D gene (6 bases). V shed 0 bases and J shed 7 bases, with 10 bases lying between them. CDR1 and CDR2 from the germline V gene are MNHEY and SVGAGI. This CDR3 contains 14 residues.

This clonotype was counted ten times or more. This chain links TRBV6-1 with TRBJ2-3; 10 bases agree with TRBD2. The CDR3 has 13 amino acids. Germline CDR1 reads MNHNS; CDR2 reads SASEGT. V lost 11 bases and J lost 1; bases outside the gene matches: 3. The CDR3 loop is CAGGLAGTDTQYF. CDR3 DNA sequence: TGTGCCGGCGGACTAGCGGGCACAGATACGCAGTATTTT.

This clonotype was detected ten times or more. The gene calls are TRBV7-9 and TRBJ1-2; TRBD1 aligns across 9 bases. The CDR3 totals 14 residues. The junction had 4 bases not matched to a gene; V was cut back by 0 bases and J by 8 bases. Germline V lookup: CDR1 SEHNR, CDR2 FQNEAQ (reference sequence). CDR3 sequence: CASSLAGTGRGYTF. In DNA form, the CDR3 reads TGTGCCAGCAGCTTAGCGGGGACAGGGCGAGGCTACACCTTC.

In the case of this clonotype: Being one base from a much bigger clone, this may be a read error. The rearrangement links TRBV15 to TRBJ1-2; D is perhaps TRBD1 (5 bases). Germline V gene data show CDR1 as LNHNV and CDR2 as YYDKDF (reference sequence). This CDR3 comprises 15 residues. The CDR3 DNA follows: TGTGCCACCAGCAGAGGAGGGACGGGAACCTATGGCAACACCTTC. Its protein is CATSRGGTGTYGNTF.

This clonotype has at least ten counts. This chain joins TRBV6-2 or TRBV6-3 and TRBJ2-1; 9 positions match TRBD2. The germline CDR1 and CDR2 sequences are MNHEY and SVGEGT. There are 21 residues in the CDR3. V trimming: 2 bases; J trimming: 0 bases; junction bases outside the gene matches: 17. The CDR3 region is CASSYLPGGSGGRSSYNEQFF. Written as DNA, the CDR3 is TGTGCCAGCAGTTACCTACCCGGAGGGAGCGGGGGGCGAAGCTCCTACAATGAGCAGTTCTTC.

At least ten counts were recorded for this clonotype. The chain carries TRBV6-2 or TRBV6-3 and TRBJ1-6; 7 nucleotides line up with TRBD1. Per the germline V gene, CDR1 is MNHEY and CDR2 is SVGEGT. The CDR3 extends over 15 amino acids. With 4 bases clipped from V and 7 bases from J, the junction kept 7 bases outside the gene matches. This CDR3 is CASSWWGTANSPLHF. The CDR3 nucleotides read TGTGCCAGCAGTTGGTGGGGGACAGCGAATTCACCCCTCCACTTT.

Comments on this clonotype: A much larger clone sits a single nucleotide away, making a read error possible. The chain uses TRBV20-1 and TRBJ2-1; 8 bases fit TRBD2. The J call could be wrong; TRBJ2-7 is a better fit for the DNA end. This CDR3 contains 14 residues. Per the germline V gene, CDR1 is DFQATT and CDR2 is SNEGSKA (reference sequence). CDR3 bases: TGCAGTGCTAGCGGGGGGGAAGGATACAATGAGCAGTACTTC. It translates to CSASGGEGYNEQYF.

The sample holds a few counts of this clonotype. The rearrangement joins TRBV28 to TRBJ1-5, with a possible D match to TRBD1 (5 bases). CDR1 is MDHEN, CDR2 SYDVKM, per germline. V was cut by 9 bases and J by 2 bases, with 11 bases left in between. The CDR3 has 13 residues. CDR3 DNA sequence: TGTGCCAGTGGGGAACAGGGCAATCAGCCCCAGCATTTT. Its translation is CASGEQGNQPQHF.

This clonotype was counted ten times or more. The chain has TRBV29-1 and TRBJ2-1; D is perhaps TRBD1 (5 bases). Germline CDR1 SQVTM, CDR2 ANQGSEA. V lost 4 bases and J 0 bases, leaving 13 bases between the germline ends. The CDR3 contains 15 residues. In DNA form, the CDR3 reads TGCAGCGTTGGATTAGGGGCGTACTCCTACAATGAGCAGTTCTTC. It translates to CSVGLGAYSYNEQFF.

This clonotype was detected ten times or more. CDR3 protein: CASSPLASYEQYF. The CDR3 bases are TGCGCCAGCAGCCCCTTGGCCTCCTACGAGCAGTACTTC. The chain has TRBV5-1 and TRBJ2-7; D call uncertain. Germline V gene lookup returns CDR1 SGHRS and CDR2 YFSETQ. Trimming removed 4 bases from V and 0 bases from J, with 8 bases in between. The CDR3 loop spans 13 amino acids.

This clonotype has a count of ten or more. The J gene is TRBJ2-3, the V gene TRBV7-2, with a weak D call TRBD2 (5 bases). The germline gives CDR1 SGHTA, CDR2 FQGNSA. This CDR3 region has 14 residues. V shed 5 bases and J shed 2 bases, with 11 bases lying between them. CDR3 coding DNA: TGTGCCAGCAGCCAAGACTACTACACAGATACGCAGTATTTT. It encodes CASSQDYYTDTQYF.

This clonotype was picked up many times. The CDR3 bases are TGCAGTGCTCCGTGGGGGGCAGGGAGCACAGATACGCAGTATTTT. This gives the protein CSAPWGAGSTDTQYF. The V and J genes are TRBV20-1 and TRBJ2-3, with D possibly called TRBD1 or TRBD2 (6 bases each). Between the trimmed V and J ends, which lost 5 bases and 0 bases, there was a span of 15 bases. Looked up from germline, CDR1 is DFQATT and CDR2 is SNEGSKA (reference sequence). CDR3 length: 15 amino acids.

This rearrangement joins TRBV7-9 to TRBJ2-5; D remains unclear. The ends were cut back, 5 bases at V and 2 bases at J, with 15 bases in the middle. Germline V lookup: CDR1 SEHNR, CDR2 FQNEAQ (reference sequence). This CDR3 region has 15 residues. CDR3 protein: CASSLIGLGQETQYF. The CDR3 DNA reads as TGTGCCAGCAGCCTGATAGGGTTGGGTCAAGAGACCCAGTACTTC.

This clonotype was counted between two and nine times. This could be a read error, since a much larger clone is one nucleotide away. V gene TRBV14 combines with J gene TRBJ2-2, with D maybe TRBD2 (5 bases). The CDR3 contains 14 residues. Germline CDR1 SGHDN, CDR2 FVKESK. CDR3 bases: TGTGCCAGCAGCCAACACATGAGAGTCGGGGAGCGGTTTTTT. Encoded protein: CASSQHMRVGERFF.

This clonotype was found many times. This chain uses TRBV5-1 with TRBJ2-5; no clear D gene. The V and J ends lost 1 base and 4 bases respectively, with 8 bases between them. The CDR3 contains 13 residues. Germline CDR1 SGHRS, CDR2 YFSETQ. In nucleotides, the CDR3 is TGCGCCAGCAGCTTGTTTCTGGCAGAGACCCAGTACTTC. Protein product: CASSLFLAETQYF.

Note on this clonotype: Possible read error: a much larger clone is one base away. The chain employs TRBV3-1 and TRBJ1-2; maybe TRBD1 (5 bases). The CDR3 sequence is 14 residues long. CDR1 and CDR2 from the germline V gene are LGHDT and YNNKEL (reference sequence). Written as DNA, the CDR3 is TGTGTCAGCAGCCAAGATCCCTCGAGGGGCGGCTACACCTTC. This encodes CVSSQDPSRGGYTF.

The chain couples TRBV4-1 to TRBJ2-7; D could derive from TRBD1 or TRBD2 (5 bases each). Germline values: CDR1 MGHRA, CDR2 YSYEKL. V was shortened by 1 base and J by 2 bases, with 12 bases between the two germline ends. The CDR3 loop spans 15 amino acids. The DNA of the CDR3 is TGCGCCAGCAGCCAAGTTGAGGGGACGGCCTACGAGCAGTACTTC. It yields the protein CASSQVEGTAYEQYF.

This clonotype was detected many times. The chain combines TRBV5-1 with TRBJ2-1; TRBD2 matches at 12 bases. The CDR3 length is 16 residues. After removal of 1 base from V and 8 bases from J, the junction contained 7 bases not matched to a gene. Germline V CDR1 and CDR2: SGHRS, YFSETQ. CDR3 in DNA: TGCGCCAGCAGCTTGCAGACTAGCGGGGGACGGGATGAGCAGTTCTTC. This translates into CASSLQTSGGRDEQFF.

This sequence joins TRBV29-1 and TRBJ2-3, with TRBD1 matching 7 bases. In germline, CDR1 is SQVTM, CDR2 ANQGSEA. The CDR3 contains 14 residues. V was clipped by 4 bases and J by 3 bases; unmatched bases: 7. The CDR3 spells CSVGDRSHTDTQYF. CDR3 nucleotides: TGCAGCGTTGGGGACAGATCTCATACAGATACGCAGTATTTT.

Ten or more counts support this clonotype. The CDR3 DNA sequence: TGCGCCAGCAGCTTGGCGCAGGGGTTAGACATTCAGTACTTC. This sequence encodes CASSLAQGLDIQYF. The rearrangement uses TRBV5-1 and TRBJ2-4, with D possibly matching TRBD1 (6 bases). The germline V gene encodes CDR1 SGHRS and CDR2 YFSETQ. Trimming took off 0 bases at V and 8 bases at J, with 12 bases between the two ends. The CDR3 sequence is 14 residues long.

A word on this clonotype: This may be a read error: a much more frequent sequence differs by one nucleotide. V and J are TRBV12-5 and TRBJ2-7; TRBD2 is a possible D gene (5 bases). Trimming shortened V by 6 bases and J by 7 bases, and 16 bases separated the two germline ends. The CDR3 runs to 13 residues. Per the germline V gene, CDR1 is LGHNT and CDR2 is FRNRAP. This CDR3 reads CASGLLGGNEQYF. The CDR3 DNA is TGTGCTAGTGGGCTACTAGGCGGAAATGAGCAGTACTTC. The full variable domain, completed using reference TRBV12-5 and TRBJ2-7, is DARVTQTPRHKVTEMGQEVTMRCQPILGHNTVFWYRQTMMQGLELLAYFRNRAPLDDSGMPKDRFSAEMPDATLATLKIQPSEPRDSAVYFCASGLLGGNEQYFGPGTRLTVT.

V and J are TRBV6-5 and TRBJ1-1; D might be TRBD1 (6 bases). The V gene's germline CDR1 is MNHEY and CDR2 SVGAGI. The CDR3 extends over 14 amino acids. V was pared by 5 bases and J by 11 bases, with 21 bases between. CDR3 region: CASSPRQVQEYAFF. For the CDR3, the DNA is TGTGCCAGCAGTCCCCGACAGGTCCAGGAGTACGCTTTCTTT.

The genes are TRBV28 and TRBJ2-5, with TRBD2 matching over 9 bases. After removal of 1 base from V and 2 bases from J, the junction contained 5 bases not matched to a gene. Looked up from germline, CDR1 is MDHEN and CDR2 is SYDVKM. The CDR3 has 16 amino acids. The CDR3 is CASSLLVSGGQETQYF. The CDR3 DNA sequence: TGTGCCAGCAGTTTATTAGTTAGCGGGGGTCAAGAGACCCAGTACTTC.

A word on this clonotype: This may stem from a read error, because a much larger clone lies one nucleotide away. V gene TRBV7-2 combines with J gene TRBJ1-5; 8 bases agree with TRBD1. The V gene's germline CDR1 is SGHTA and CDR2 FQGNSA. CDR3 length: 15 residues. Trimming took 4 bases from V and 4 from J; bases not matched to a gene: 6. This CDR3 is CASSWGTGRNQPQHF. Here the CDR3 DNA reads TGTGCCAGCAGCTGGGGGACAGGCCGGAATCAGCCCCAGCATTTT.

At least ten counts were recorded for this clonotype. The chain links TRBV13 to TRBJ2-1, with D hard to call. The length of the CDR3 is 13 residues. CDR1 is PRHDT, CDR2 FYEKMQ, per germline (reference sequence). V dropped 5 bases and J dropped 10 bases, with 15 bases sitting between them. The CDR3 loop is CASSLLVGREQFF. DNA for the CDR3: TGTGCCAGCAGCCTACTGGTTGGGCGGGAGCAGTTCTTC.

This clonotype was detected ten times or more. This chain uses TRBV10-3 with TRBJ2-3; TRBD2 matches at 8 bases. CDR1 and CDR2 from the germline V gene are ENHRY and SYGVKD. J was trimmed by 3 bases and V by 6 bases; bases with no gene match: 5. The length of the CDR3 is 14 residues. The DNA of the CDR3 is TGTGCCATCAGACGGGGGGGCCGAACAGATACGCAGTATTTT. Its protein product is CAIRRGGRTDTQYF.

At least ten counts were recorded for this clonotype. The J gene is TRBJ2-7, the V gene TRBV20-1; D not certain. CDR3 size: 13 residues. Trimming pared 3 bases from V and 1 base from J, leaving 10 bases between. Germline-derived CDR1 and CDR2 are DFQATT and SNEGSKA (reference sequence). The CDR3 spells CSARLISSYEQYF. In DNA, the CDR3 is TGCAGTGCTAGGTTAATTTCATCCTACGAGCAGTACTTC.

On this clonotype: At one end, the junction sequence differs from germline, possibly due to a read error. The V gene is TRBV20-1, the J gene TRBJ1-6, with a possible D match to TRBD1 (5 bases). Germline CDR1 is DFQATT and CDR2 is SNEGSKA (reference sequence). The CDR3 is 20 residues long. For the CDR3, the DNA is TGCAGTGCTAACGCTGTCCCCAACGGGGGGAAGAGCTCCTATAATTCACCCCCCCACTTT. It codes for CSANAVPNGGKSSYNSPPHF.